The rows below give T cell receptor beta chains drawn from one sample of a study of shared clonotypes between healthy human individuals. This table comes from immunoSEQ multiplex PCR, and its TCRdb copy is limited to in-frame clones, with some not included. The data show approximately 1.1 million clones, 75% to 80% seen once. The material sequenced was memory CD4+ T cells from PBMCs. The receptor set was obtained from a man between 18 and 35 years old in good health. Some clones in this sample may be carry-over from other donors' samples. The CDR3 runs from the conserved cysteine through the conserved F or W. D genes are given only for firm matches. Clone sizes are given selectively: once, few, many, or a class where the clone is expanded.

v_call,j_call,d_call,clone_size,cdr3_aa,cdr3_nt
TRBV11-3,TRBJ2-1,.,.,CASSLGPDNEQFF,TGTGCCAGCAGCTTAGGGCCAGACAATGAGCAGTTCTTC
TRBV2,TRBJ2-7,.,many,CASSLDRSNEYEQYF,TGTGCCAGCAGCCTAGACAGATCCAACGAGTACGAGCAGTACTTC
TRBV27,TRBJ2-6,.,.,CASSDKLLSSGANVLTF,TGTGCCAGCAGCGACAAGCTACTGAGCTCTGGGGCCAACGTCCTGACTTTC
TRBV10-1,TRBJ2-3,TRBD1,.,CASSTGGEEYF,TGCGCCAGCAGTACAGGGGGAGAGGAGTATTTT
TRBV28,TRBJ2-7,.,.,CASSLAQSYEQYF,TGTGCCAGCAGTTTAGCACAATCCTACGAGCAGTACTTC
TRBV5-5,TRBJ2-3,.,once,CASSLSDPRVNTQYF,TGTGCCAGCAGCTTGTCTGATCCCCGGGTAAATACGCAGTATTTT
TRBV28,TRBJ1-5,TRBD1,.,CASTPGGQYLQPQHF,TGTGCCAGCACCCCGGGGGGACAGTATCTTCAGCCCCAGCATTTT
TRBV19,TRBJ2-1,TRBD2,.,CASSIEGTSGEQFF,TGTGCCAGTAGTATCGAAGGGACTAGCGGAGAGCAGTTCTTC
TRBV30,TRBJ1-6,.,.,CAWILGSSYNSPLHF,TGTGCCTGGATATTAGGGAGCTCCTATAATTCACCCCTCCACTTT
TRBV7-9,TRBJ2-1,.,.,CASSSIFSHADNEQFF,TGTGCCAGCAGCTCAATTTTTTCTCACGCCGACAATGAGCAGTTCTTC
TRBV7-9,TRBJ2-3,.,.,CAVVVQGTDTQYF,TGTGCCGTCGTGGTGCAGGGCACAGATACGCAGTATTTT
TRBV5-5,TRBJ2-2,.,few,CASSLFGSVVGELFF,TGTGCCAGCAGCTTGTTCGGAAGTGTTGTCGGGGAGCTGTTTTTT
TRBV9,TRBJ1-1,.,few,CASSPQGAGMNTEAFF,TGTGCCAGCAGCCCACAGGGCGCAGGGATGAACACTGAAGCTTTCTTT
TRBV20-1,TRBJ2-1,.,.,CSGQGYNEQFF,TGCAGTGGGCAGGGGTACAATGAGCAGTTCTTC